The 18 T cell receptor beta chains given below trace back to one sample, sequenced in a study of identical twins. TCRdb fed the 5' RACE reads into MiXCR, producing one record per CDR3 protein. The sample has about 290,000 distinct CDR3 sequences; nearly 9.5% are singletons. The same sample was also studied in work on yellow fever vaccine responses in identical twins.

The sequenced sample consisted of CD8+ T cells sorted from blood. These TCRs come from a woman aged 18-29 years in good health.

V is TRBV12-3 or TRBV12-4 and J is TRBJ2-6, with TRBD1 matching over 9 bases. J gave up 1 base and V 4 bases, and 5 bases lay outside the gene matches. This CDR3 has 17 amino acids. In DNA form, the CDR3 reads TGTGCCAGCAGTTACGGACAGGGGAATTCTGGGGCCAACGTCCTGACTTTC. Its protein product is CASSYGQGNSGANVLTF.

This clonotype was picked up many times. The CDR3 sequence: CAISEIDRGHTGELFF. DNA for the CDR3: TGTGCCATCAGTGAGATAGACAGGGGGCACACCGGGGAGCTGTTTTTT. The J gene is TRBJ2-2, the V gene TRBV10-3; 10 bases are a match to TRBD1. Germline V gives CDR1 ENHRY, CDR2 SYGVKD. The ends lost 2 bases at V and 3 bases at J; junction bases unmatched: 3. CDR3 size: 16 residues.

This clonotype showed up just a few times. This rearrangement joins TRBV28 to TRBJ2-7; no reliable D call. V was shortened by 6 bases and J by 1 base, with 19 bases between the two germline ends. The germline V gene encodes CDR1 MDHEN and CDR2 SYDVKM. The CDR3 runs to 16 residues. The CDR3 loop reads CASSEVRDFGSYEQYF. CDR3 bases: TGTGCCAGCAGCGAGGTACGAGACTTTGGTTCCTACGAGCAGTACTTC.

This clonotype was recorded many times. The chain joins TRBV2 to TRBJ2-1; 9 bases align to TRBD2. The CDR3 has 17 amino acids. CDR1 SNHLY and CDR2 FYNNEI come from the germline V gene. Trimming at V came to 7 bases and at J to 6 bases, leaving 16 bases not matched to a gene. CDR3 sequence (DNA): TGTGCCAGCACCACACCCACCTTAGCGGGGGCCGTCAATGAGCAGTTCTTC. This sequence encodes CASTTPTLAGAVNEQFF.

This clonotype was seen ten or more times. CDR3 bases: TGCAGTGCTAGAGATCTTCGGATGAACACTGAAGCTTTCTTT. Translated: CSARDLRMNTEAFF. V is TRBV20-1 and J is TRBJ1-1, with D hard to call. CDR1 and CDR2 (germline): DFQATT, SNEGSKA (reference sequence). V was pared by 0 bases and J by 0 bases, with 8 bases between. There are 14 residues in the CDR3.

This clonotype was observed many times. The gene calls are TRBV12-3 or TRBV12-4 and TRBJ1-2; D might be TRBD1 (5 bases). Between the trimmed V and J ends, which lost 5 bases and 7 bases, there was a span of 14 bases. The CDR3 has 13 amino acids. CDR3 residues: CASSPARVSGYTF. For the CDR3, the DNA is TGTGCCAGCAGTCCGGCCAGGGTCTCTGGCTACACCTTC.

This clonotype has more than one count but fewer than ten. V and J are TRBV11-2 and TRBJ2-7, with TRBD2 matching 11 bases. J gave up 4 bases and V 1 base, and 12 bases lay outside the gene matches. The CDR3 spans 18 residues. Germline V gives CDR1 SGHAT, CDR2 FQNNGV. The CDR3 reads CASSLVVKGTSGAYEQYF. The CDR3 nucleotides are TGTGCCAGCAGCTTAGTAGTTAAAGGGACTAGCGGAGCATACGAGCAGTACTTC.

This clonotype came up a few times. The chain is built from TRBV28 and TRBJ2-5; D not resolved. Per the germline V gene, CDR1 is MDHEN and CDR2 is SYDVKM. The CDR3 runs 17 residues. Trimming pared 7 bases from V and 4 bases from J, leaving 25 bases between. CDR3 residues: CASTPPPGSSKGETQYF. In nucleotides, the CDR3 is TGTGCCAGCACCCCCCCCCCGGGCAGCTCAAAAGGAGAGACCCAGTACTTC.

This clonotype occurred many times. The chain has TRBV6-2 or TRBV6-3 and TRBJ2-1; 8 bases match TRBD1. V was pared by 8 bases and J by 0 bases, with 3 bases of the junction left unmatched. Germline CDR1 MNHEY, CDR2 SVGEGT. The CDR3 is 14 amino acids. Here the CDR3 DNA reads TGTGCCAGCCGGACAGGGAGCTCCTACAATGAGCAGTTCTTC. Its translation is CASRTGSSYNEQFF.

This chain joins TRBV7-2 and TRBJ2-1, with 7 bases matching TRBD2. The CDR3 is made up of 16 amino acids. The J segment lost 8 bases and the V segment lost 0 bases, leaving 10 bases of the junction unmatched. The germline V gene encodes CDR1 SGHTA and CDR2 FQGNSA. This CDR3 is CASSLALAGVVHEQFF. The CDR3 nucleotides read TGTGCCAGCAGCTTAGCGTTGGCGGGAGTAGTCCATGAGCAGTTCTTC. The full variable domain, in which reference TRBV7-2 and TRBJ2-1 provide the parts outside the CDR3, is GAGVSQSPSNKVTEKGKDVELRCDPISGHTALYWYRQSLGQGLEFLIYFQGNSAPDKSGLPSDRFSAERTGGSVSTLTIQRTQQEDSAVYLCASSLALAGVVHEQFFGPGTRLTVL.

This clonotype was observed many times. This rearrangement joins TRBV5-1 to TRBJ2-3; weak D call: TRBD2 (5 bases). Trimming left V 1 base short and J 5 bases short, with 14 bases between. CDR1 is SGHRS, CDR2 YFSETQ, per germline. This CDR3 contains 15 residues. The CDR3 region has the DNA TGCGCCAGCAGCTTGTTAGAGGGAGAGGTAGATACGCAGTATTTT. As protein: CASSLLEGEVDTQYF. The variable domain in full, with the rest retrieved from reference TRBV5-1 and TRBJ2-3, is KAGVTQTPRYLIKTRGQQVTLSCSPISGHRSVSWYQQTPGQGLQFLFEYFSETQRNKGNFPGRFSGRQFSNSRSEMNVSTLELGDSALYLCASSLLEGEVDTQYFGPGTRLTVL.

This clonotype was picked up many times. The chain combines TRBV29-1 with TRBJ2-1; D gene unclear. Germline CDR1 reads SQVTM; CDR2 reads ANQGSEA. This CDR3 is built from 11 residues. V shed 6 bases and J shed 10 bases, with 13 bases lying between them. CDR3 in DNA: TGCAGCGTCGGCTCGGCTAACGAGCAGTTCTTC. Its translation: CSVGSANEQFF.

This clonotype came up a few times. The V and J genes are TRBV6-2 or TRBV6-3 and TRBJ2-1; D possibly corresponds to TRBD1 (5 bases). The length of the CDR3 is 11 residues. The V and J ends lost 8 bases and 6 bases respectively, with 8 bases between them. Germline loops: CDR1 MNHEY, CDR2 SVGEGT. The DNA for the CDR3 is TGTGCCAGCCTAGGGGTCAATGAGCAGTTCTTC. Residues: CASLGVNEQFF.

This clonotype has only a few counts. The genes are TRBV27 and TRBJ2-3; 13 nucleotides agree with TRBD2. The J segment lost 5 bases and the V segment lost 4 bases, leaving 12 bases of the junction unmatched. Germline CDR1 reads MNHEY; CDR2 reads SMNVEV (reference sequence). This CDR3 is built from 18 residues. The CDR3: CASSSTGTSGISEDTQYF. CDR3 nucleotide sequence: TGTGCCAGCAGTTCGACTGGGACTAGCGGGATAAGTGAAGATACGCAGTATTTT.

CDR3: CASSPLYRVDNTGELFF. The CDR3 bases are TGTGCCAGCTCACCACTTTACAGGGTAGACAACACCGGGGAGCTGTTTTTT. The gene calls are TRBV18 and TRBJ2-2; maybe TRBD1 (6 bases). Looked up from germline, CDR1 is KGHSH and CDR2 is LQKENI. The CDR3 runs to 17 residues. V lost 1 base and J 2 bases, leaving 14 bases between the germline ends.

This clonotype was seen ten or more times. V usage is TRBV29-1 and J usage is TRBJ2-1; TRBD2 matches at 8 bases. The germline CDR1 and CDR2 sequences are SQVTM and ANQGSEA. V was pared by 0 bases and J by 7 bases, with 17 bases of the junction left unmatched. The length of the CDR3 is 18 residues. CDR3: CSVEDRSHREGVLNEQFF. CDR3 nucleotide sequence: TGCAGCGTTGAAGATCGGTCACACCGGGAGGGCGTTTTAAATGAGCAGTTCTTC.

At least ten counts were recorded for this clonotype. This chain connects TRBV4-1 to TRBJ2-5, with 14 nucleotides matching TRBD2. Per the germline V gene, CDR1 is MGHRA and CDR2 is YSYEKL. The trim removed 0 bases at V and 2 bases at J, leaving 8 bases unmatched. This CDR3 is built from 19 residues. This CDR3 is CASSQDPSWTSGGQETQYF. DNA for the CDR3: TGCGCCAGCAGCCAAGATCCGTCGTGGACTAGCGGGGGGCAAGAGACCCAGTACTTC.

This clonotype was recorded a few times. The CDR3 loop is CATSKLSVHGGVFADTQYF. In DNA, the CDR3 is TGTGCCACCAGCAAGCTCAGCGTCCATGGGGGCGTTTTTGCCGATACGCAGTATTTT. The chain joins TRBV15 to TRBJ2-3; possible D gene TRBD1, 6 bases. The CDR3 is 19 residues long. Trimming took off 4 bases at V and 6 bases at J, with 29 bases between the two ends. Germline V gives CDR1 LNHNV, CDR2 YYDKDF (reference sequence).